This T cell receptor (beta chain) was profiled in a study of T-cell reconstitution after alpha-beta-depleted transplantation in children. The sample holds a few counts of this clonotype. A library of TCRbeta sequences, prepared with unique molecular identifiers, was generated. TCRdb ran MiXCR on the PCR reads and lists one entry per CDR3 protein. The sample lists approximately 400,000 distinct CDR3 sequences; about a tenth were seen once. V lost 5 bases to trimming and J lost 4 bases, with 17 bases between them. In germline, CDR1 is MDHEN, CDR2 SYDVKM. The CDR3 consists of 15 residues. J is TRBJ2-5 and V is TRBV28, with a tentative D call TRBD1 (6 bases). The TCR was taken from a human donor who donated a stem cell graft to a child with acute myeloid leukemia. Sequencing used PBMCs from the stem cell graft donor, obtained from the stem cell graft. This CDR3 is CASSPRAQGRETQYF. In DNA, the CDR3 is TGTGCCAGCAGTCCCAGGGCCCAGGGGCGAGAGACCCAGTACTTC.